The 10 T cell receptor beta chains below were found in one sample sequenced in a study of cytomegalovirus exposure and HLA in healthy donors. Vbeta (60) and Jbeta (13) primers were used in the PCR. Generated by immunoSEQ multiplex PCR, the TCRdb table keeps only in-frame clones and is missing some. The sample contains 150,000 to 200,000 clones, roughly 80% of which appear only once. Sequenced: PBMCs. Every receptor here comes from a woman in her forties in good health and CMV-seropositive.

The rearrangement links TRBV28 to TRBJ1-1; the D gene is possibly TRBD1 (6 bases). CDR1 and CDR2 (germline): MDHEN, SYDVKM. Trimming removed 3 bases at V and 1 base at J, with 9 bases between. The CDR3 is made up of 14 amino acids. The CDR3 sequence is CASSFRGGNTEAFF. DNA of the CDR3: TGTGCCAGCAGTTTTAGGGGGGGGAACACTGAAGCTTTCTTT.

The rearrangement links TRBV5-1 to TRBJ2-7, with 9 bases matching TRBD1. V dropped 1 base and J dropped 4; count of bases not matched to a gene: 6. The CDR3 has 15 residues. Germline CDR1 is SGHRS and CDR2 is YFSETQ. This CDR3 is CASSLSGQGGYEQYF. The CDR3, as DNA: TGCGCCAGCAGCTTGTCGGGACAGGGAGGATACGAGCAGTACTTC.

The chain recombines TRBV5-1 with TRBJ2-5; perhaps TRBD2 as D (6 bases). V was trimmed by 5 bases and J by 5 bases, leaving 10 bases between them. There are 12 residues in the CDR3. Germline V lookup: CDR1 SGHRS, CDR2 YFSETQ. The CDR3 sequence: CASSDGSETQYF. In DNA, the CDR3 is TGCGCCAGCAGTGACGGGAGTGAGACCCAGTACTTC.

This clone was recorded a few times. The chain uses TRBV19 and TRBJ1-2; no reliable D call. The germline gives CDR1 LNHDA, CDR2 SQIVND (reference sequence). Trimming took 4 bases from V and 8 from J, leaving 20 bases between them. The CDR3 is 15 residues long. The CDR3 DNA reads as TGTGCCAGTAGTACAGGATTTAACGCCCCCGAGGGCTACACCTTC. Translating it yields CASSTGFNAPEGYTF.

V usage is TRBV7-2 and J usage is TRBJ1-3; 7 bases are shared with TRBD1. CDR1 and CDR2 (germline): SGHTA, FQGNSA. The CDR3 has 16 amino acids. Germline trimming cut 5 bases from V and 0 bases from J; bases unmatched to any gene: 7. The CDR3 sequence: CASSQGQLRSGNTIYF. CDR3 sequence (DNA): TGTGCCAGCAGCCAGGGACAGTTACGCTCTGGAAACACCATATATTTT.

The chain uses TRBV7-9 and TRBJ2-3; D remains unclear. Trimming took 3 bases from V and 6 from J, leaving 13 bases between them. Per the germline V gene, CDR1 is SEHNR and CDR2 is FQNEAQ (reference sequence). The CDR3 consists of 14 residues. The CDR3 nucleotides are TGTGCCAGCAGCTTGTCACTATCCGGGGATACGCAGTATTTT. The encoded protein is CASSLSLSGDTQYF.

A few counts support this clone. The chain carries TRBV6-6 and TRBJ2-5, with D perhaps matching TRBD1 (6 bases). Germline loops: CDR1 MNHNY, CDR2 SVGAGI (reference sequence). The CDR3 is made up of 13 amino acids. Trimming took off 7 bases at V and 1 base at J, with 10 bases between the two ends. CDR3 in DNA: TGTGCCAGCAATTTGGACAGCCAAGAGACCCAGTACTTC. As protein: CASNLDSQETQYF.

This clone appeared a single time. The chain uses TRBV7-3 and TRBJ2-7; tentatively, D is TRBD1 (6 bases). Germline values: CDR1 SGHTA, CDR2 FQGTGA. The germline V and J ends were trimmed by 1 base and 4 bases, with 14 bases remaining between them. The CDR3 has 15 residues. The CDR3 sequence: CASSLRGGVGYEQYF. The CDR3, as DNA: TGTGCCAGCAGCTTAAGAGGGGGTGTAGGGTACGAGCAGTACTTC.

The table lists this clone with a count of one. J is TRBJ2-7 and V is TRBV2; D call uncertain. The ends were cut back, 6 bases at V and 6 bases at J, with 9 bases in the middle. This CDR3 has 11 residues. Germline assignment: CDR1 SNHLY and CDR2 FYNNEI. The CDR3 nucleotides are TGTGCCAGCAGCCGCACTATCGAGCAGTACTTC. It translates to CASSRTIEQYF.

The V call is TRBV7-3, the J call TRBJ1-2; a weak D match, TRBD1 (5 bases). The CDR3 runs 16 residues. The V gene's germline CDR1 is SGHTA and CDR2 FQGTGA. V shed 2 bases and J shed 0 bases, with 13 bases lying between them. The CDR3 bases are TGTGCCAGCAGCTTAGGGCAGGGCTCAGCTAACTATGGCTACACCTTC. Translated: CASSLGQGSANYGYTF.